Following are 13 T cell receptor beta chains from one sample sequenced in a study of tissue T cells after allogeneic stem cell transplantation. Assay: immunoSEQ multiplex PCR; the TCRdb copy retains only in-frame clones and omits some. The sample carries approximately 10,000 clones, roughly 66% recorded once. The starting material was tissue from the jejunum, obtained at autopsy. The receptors shown here come from a woman between 18 and 50 years old with breast cancer.

The J gene is TRBJ2-3, the V gene TRBV2; 10 bases are shared with TRBD2. V was clipped by 6 bases and J by 10 bases; unmatched bases: 7. The CDR3 runs 13 residues. CDR1 is SNHLY, CDR2 FYNNEI, per germline. This CDR3 is CASSRAGTSAQYF. CDR3 DNA: TGTGCCAGCAGCCGGGCGGGGACTAGCGCGCAGTATTTT. Looking up the rest from reference TRBV2 and TRBJ2-3 gives the full variable domain: EPEVTQTPSHQVTQMGQEVILRCVPISNHLYFYWYRQILGQKVEFLVSFYNNEISEKSEIFDDQFSVERPDGSNFTLKIRSTKLEDSAMYFCASSRAGTSAQYFGPGTRLTVL.

In its sample, this clone ranks as medium-sized. The chain has TRBV30 and TRBJ1-6; a possible D gene is TRBD1 (5 bases). CDR3 length: 14 residues. Germline CDR1 GTSNPN, CDR2 SVGIG (reference sequence). With 5 bases removed from V and 5 bases from J, the gap between germline ends came to 13 bases. The CDR3 DNA is TGTGCCTGGGGGCACGGGGGGGATAATTCACCCCTCCACTTT. It yields the protein CAWGHGGDNSPLHF.

By share, this clone counts as medium-sized. The gene calls are TRBV9 and TRBJ2-2; 7 bases line up with TRBD2. Germline loops: CDR1 SGDLS, CDR2 YYNGEE. Trimming removed 0 bases from V and 7 bases from J; junction bases left unmatched: 6. The CDR3 loop spans 15 amino acids. The CDR3 DNA sequence: TGTGCCAGCAGCGTAGAACGGGAGGAGGTCGGGGAGCTGTTTTTT. Protein: CASSVEREEVGELFF.

The chain has TRBV5-1 and TRBJ2-3; 8 positions agree with TRBD2. The CDR3 extends over 18 amino acids. The junction had 13 bases not matched to a gene; V was cut back by 0 bases and J by 4 bases. Per germline, CDR1 SGHRS and CDR2 YFSETQ. As DNA, the CDR3 is TGCGCCAGCAGCTTGGATGCTGCGGTTAGCGGGAACGCAGATACGCAGTATTTT. Its protein is CASSLDAAVSGNADTQYF.

CDR3 sequence: CASSKGGSSYNEQFF. As DNA, the CDR3 is TGTGCCAGCAGCAAAGGGGGGAGCTCCTACAATGAGCAGTTCTTC. The rearrangement links TRBV11-2 to TRBJ2-1, with D possibly called TRBD1 or TRBD2 (6 bases each). This CDR3 contains 15 residues. Trimming took off 5 bases at V and 0 bases at J, with 11 bases between the two ends. CDR1 SGHAT and CDR2 FQNNGV come from the germline V gene.

The CDR3 sequence: CASSQGGDTQYF. CDR3 DNA: TGTGCCAGCAGCCAGGGCGGAGATACGCAGTATTTT. The chain combines TRBV28 with TRBJ2-3; D might be TRBD1 (5 bases). CDR1 and CDR2 (germline): MDHEN, SYDVKM. The CDR3 runs 12 residues. The germline V and J ends were trimmed by 6 bases and 5 bases, with 9 bases remaining between them. The variable domain in full, with the rest retrieved from reference TRBV28 and TRBJ2-3, is DVKVTQSSRYLVKRTGEKVFLECVQDMDHENMFWYRQDPGLGLRLIYFSYDVKMKEKGDIPEGYSVSREKKERFSLILESASTNQTSMYLCASSQGGDTQYFGPGTRLTVL.

V and J are TRBV7-2 and TRBJ2-3; D gene unclear. CDR3 length equals 18 residues. The V end was cut by 2 bases, the J end by 2 bases, with 20 bases between. Germline V gives CDR1 SGHTA, CDR2 FQGNSA. The CDR3: CASSLRSVGAPLTDTQYF. DNA for the CDR3: TGTGCCAGCAGCTTACGATCGGTAGGAGCCCCCCTCACAGATACGCAGTATTTT.

The chain carries TRBV28 and TRBJ2-6; D is unresolved. This CDR3 has 16 amino acids. Germline V gene lookup returns CDR1 MDHEN and CDR2 SYDVKM. Deletions cut 6 bases from V and 0 bases from J, with 12 bases between. CDR3 loop: CASRVPYDSGANVLTF. In DNA, the CDR3 is TGTGCCAGCAGGGTCCCCTATGACTCTGGGGCCAACGTCCTGACTTTC.

This clone was counted between two and nine times. The gene calls are TRBV2 and TRBJ2-7; 8 positions match TRBD1. CDR1 is SNHLY, CDR2 FYNNEI, per germline. The ends lost 5 bases at V and 6 bases at J; junction bases unmatched: 3. CDR3 length: 12 amino acids. Here the CDR3 reads CASSLQGGEQYF. CDR3 in DNA: TGTGCCAGCAGTCTACAGGGGGGCGAGCAGTACTTC.

This clone was observed a handful of times. The chain links TRBV3-1 (or the pseudogene TRBV3-2) to TRBJ2-2; 8 bases fit TRBD2. The CDR3 consists of 14 residues. Per germline, CDR1 LGHDT and CDR2 YNNKEL (reference sequence). Trimming cost V 7 bases and J 7 bases; bases outside gene matches: 8. The CDR3 sequence is CASTLAGGHGELFF. The CDR3 DNA sequence: TGTGCCAGCACTCTTGCGGGAGGACACGGGGAGCTGTTTTTT.

This chain links TRBV18 with TRBJ2-3, with 9 bases identical to TRBD1. Germline CDR1 reads KGHSH; CDR2 reads LQKENI. V was pared by 3 bases and J by 5 bases, with 6 bases of the junction left unmatched. The length of the CDR3 is 15 residues. The CDR3 spells CASSPRTGAIDTQYF. CDR3 DNA sequence: TGTGCCAGCTCACCTAGGACAGGGGCGATAGATACGCAGTATTTT.

Worth noting for this clone: The same CDR3 is also encoded by other DNA sequences in this sample. The rearrangement uses TRBV6-2 or TRBV6-3 and TRBJ2-7; TRBD2 is a possible D gene (6 bases). Germline CDR1 is MNHEY and CDR2 is SVGEGT. This CDR3 is built from 14 residues. V was shortened by 2 bases and J by 4 bases, with 12 bases between the two germline ends. CDR3 sequence: CASSYVGGGYEQYF. CDR3 coding DNA: TGTGCCAGCAGTTACGTTGGTGGGGGGTACGAGCAGTACTTC.

The chain recombines TRBV5-1 with TRBJ2-2; D is undetermined. Trimming removed 5 bases at V and 4 bases at J, with 12 bases between. CDR1 is SGHRS and CDR2 is YFSETQ in the germline V gene. The CDR3 is made up of 14 amino acids. The CDR3: CASRAEESTGELFF. CDR3 DNA: TGCGCCAGCAGAGCCGAGGAGAGCACCGGGGAGCTGTTTTTT.